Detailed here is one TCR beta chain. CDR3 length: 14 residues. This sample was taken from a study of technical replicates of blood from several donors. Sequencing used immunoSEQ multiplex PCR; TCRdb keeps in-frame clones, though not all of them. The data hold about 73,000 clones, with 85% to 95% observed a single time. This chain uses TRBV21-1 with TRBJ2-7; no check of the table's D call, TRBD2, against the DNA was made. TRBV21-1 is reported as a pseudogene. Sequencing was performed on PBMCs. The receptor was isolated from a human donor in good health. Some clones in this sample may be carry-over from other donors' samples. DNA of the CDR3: TGTGCCAGCAGCAATTTCAAACTAGTCTACGAGCAGTACTTC. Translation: CASSNFKLVYEQYF.